The 6 T cell receptor beta chains given below trace back to one sample, sequenced in a study of T cell changes during pregnancy in multiple sclerosis. Generated by immunoSEQ multiplex PCR, the TCRdb table keeps only in-frame clones and is missing some. Among about 69,000 clones listed, roughly 88% were seen once. The material sequenced was peripheral blood, taken in the third trimester of pregnancy. The receptors here all came from a female donor with multiple sclerosis, enrolled in a pregnancy study.

The chain uses TRBV6-5 and TRBJ1-1; D might be TRBD1 (6 bases). Germline CDR1 reads MNHEY; CDR2 reads SVGAGI. This CDR3 comprises 16 residues. With 0 bases removed from V and 0 bases from J, the gap between germline ends came to 11 bases. CDR3 residues: CASSYSPGAMNTEAFF. Written as DNA, the CDR3 is TGTGCCAGCAGTTACTCGCCAGGGGCCATGAACACTGAAGCTTTCTTT.

The chain has TRBV4-2 and TRBJ1-1; D not resolved. This CDR3 has 15 amino acids. CDR1 and CDR2 from the germline V gene are LGHNA and YNFKEQ. V lost 0 bases and J 3 bases, leaving 11 bases between the germline ends. The CDR3 protein is CASSQDPLVYTEAFF. The CDR3 region has the DNA TGTGCCAGCAGCCAAGATCCATTAGTCTACACTGAAGCTTTCTTT.

This chain uses TRBV5-6 with TRBJ2-3, with a tentative D call TRBD2 (6 bases). Trimming left V 1 base short and J 4 bases short, with 16 bases between. CDR1 and CDR2 (germline): SGHDT, YYEEEE. The CDR3 runs to 16 residues. The CDR3 loop is CASSLFGGNRADTQYF. In DNA, the CDR3 is TGTGCCAGCAGCTTGTTTGGGGGGAACCGGGCAGATACGCAGTATTTT. The full variable domain, in which reference TRBV5-6 and TRBJ2-3 provide the parts outside the CDR3, is DAGVTQSPTHLIKTRGQQVTLRCSPKSGHDTVSWYQQALGQGPQFIFQYYEEEERQRGNFPDRFSGHQFPNYSSELNVNALLLGDSALYLCASSLFGGNRADTQYFGPGTRLTVL.

V is TRBV4-1 and J is TRBJ1-5, with 8 bases matching TRBD1. This CDR3 comprises 16 residues. After removal of 0 bases from V and 6 bases from J, the junction contained 7 bases not matched to a gene. The germline V gene encodes CDR1 MGHRA and CDR2 YSYEKL. CDR3 nucleotide sequence: TGCGCCAGCAGCCAAGAGAGGCAGGGGGCCGGTCAGCCCCAGCATTTT. Its protein is CASSQERQGAGQPQHF.

This clone was observed once. This sequence joins TRBV7-3 and TRBJ1-1, with D possibly being TRBD1 (5 bases). This CDR3 contains 14 residues. The V end was cut by 5 bases, the J end by 3 bases, with 13 bases between. Germline V CDR1 and CDR2: SGHTA, FQGTGA. This chain's CDR3 is CASSPSGGYTEAFF. The DNA of the CDR3 is TGTGCCAGCAGCCCCTCCGGGGGGTACACTGAAGCTTTCTTT.

This chain joins TRBV4-1 and TRBJ1-6; 9 nucleotides agree with TRBD1. The junction had 8 bases not matched to a gene; V was cut back by 2 bases and J by 9 bases. The CDR3 has 16 residues. Germline CDR1 MGHRA, CDR2 YSYEKL. The CDR3 sequence: CASSQFWGQGFSPLHF. CDR3 sequence (DNA): TGCGCCAGCAGCCAATTTTGGGGACAGGGTTTTTCACCCCTCCACTTT.